The entry below describes one TCR beta chain. Its recognized antigen is unknown. No clone much larger than this one lies a single base away; base qualities are absent. According to the germline V gene, CDR1 reads WSHSY and CDR2 reads SAAADI. V sheds 0 bases and J sheds 10 bases, leaving 10 bases between their ends. CDR3 length: 13 amino acids, cysteine to phenylalanine. Only CDR3 DNA is held: 39 bases, read in frame from base 1. This specimen belongs to a study of somatic mutations in cytotoxic T cells in rheumatoid arthritis (dated by TCRdb to between 2016 and 2019). Notes on the research overall: Peripheral blood (approximately 30 ml EDTA) was collected from patients immediately after diagnosis and before any treatment began. Patient and control groups had essentially identical median ages. In newly diagnosed rheumatoid arthritis without treatment, the study examined if expanded CD8+ T-cell clones harbor somatic mutations, relying on TCRB deep sequencing to characterize clonality. For roughly 61 rheumatoid arthritis patients and 20 or so healthy controls, TCRB deep sequencing was carried out. A FACSAria II or Sony SH800 was used to flow-sort some V beta antibody-stained T-cell populations at nearly 100% purity, and TCRB sequencing was also done on sorted V beta1+ cells. On the study overall, not on this receptor specifically: The antigen targets of the expanded CD8+ clones were unknown, and absence from virus-specific databases did not rule out viral specificity. Healthy controls showed no age-related increase in CD8+ clonality, whereas patients did (Spearman r ≈ 0.49). There was no significant difference in CD8+ T-cell clonality between rheumatoid arthritis patients and age-matched healthy controls. The slight TRBV07 underrepresentation in patients was not adjusted for multiple comparisons. The largest CD8+ clone made up more than 20% of CD8+ cells in about an eighth of the roughly 60 patients, and blood and synovial fluid shared several identical CD8+ TCRB sequences.

CD4+ and CD8+ cells were isolated by positive magnetic bead selection on an AutoMACS, and purity was checked by flow cytometry. Initial screening for clonal expansions relied on flow cytometry with a TCR V beta antibody panel, after which sorted CD8+ fractions underwent TCRB deep sequencing for characterization. Isolation of peripheral blood mononuclear cells was done through Ficoll-Paque PLUS density gradient separation. DNA was extracted from CD4-enriched, CD8-enriched or PBMC samples with Nucleospin Tissue or Tissue XS kits and quantified with a Qubit 2.0 fluorometer. The immunoSEQ assay was applied to genomic DNA for TCRB CDR3 sequencing. Per the authors' processing: Patient CD8+ clones larger than 1% were compared against published virus-specific TCRB sequences, and only a few matched. Analyses were restricted to productive TCRB rearrangements. Defining a clone by its unique TCRB CDR3 sequence, the study calculated clonality as a productive clonality index derived from Shannon entropy. Repertoire overlap between two samples was calculated from the template counts of each clone relative to total templates per sample. V-gene usage from TCRB sequencing and V-gene usage measured by flow cytometry were correlated (Spearman r of approximately 0.59). TCRdb took over this immuneACCESS table, retaining in-frame rearrangements with V and J assigned. Such tables are incomplete; in checked studies, under half of the missing clones stem from an unresolved V gene, and the remainder is unexplained. D and trimming were read from the DNA, whereas the V and J calls and clone size are those reported in that table. This sample comprises around 19,000 clones, over 70% of them detected only once. The ten top clones hold more than 7% of the sample.

This receptor was taken from an adult with rheumatoid arthritis. The sample taken for sequencing was CD8+ T cells sorted from blood. The receptor chain draws on TRBV10-2 and TRBJ2-1; a confident D gene designation cannot be given. In nucleotide form, the sequence is TGCGCCAGCAGTGAGTCCGGTTATATAGAGCAGTTCTTC. Translated, it reads CASSESGYIEQFF.